This T cell receptor beta chain was observed in a study of healthy donors' naive CD4 and CD8 T cells. CDR3 length equals 14 residues. The germline V gene encodes CDR1 MNHEY and CDR2 SVGAGI. The trim removed 5 bases at V and 4 bases at J, leaving 4 bases unmatched. Naive CD4+ cells were sorted as CD4+CD8-CD45RO-CD45RA+; naive CD8+ as CD8+CD4-CD45RA+CD27bright. Starting from 450 to 550 ng of total RNA, TCR libraries were made with linear amplification. TCRdb reprocessed the reads via MiXCR and lists one record per CDR3 protein. Of 200,000 or so distinct CDR3 sequences listed, about 76% are singletons. Source material: naive CD4+ and CD8+ T cells sorted from blood, pooled from several donors. This clonotype was obtained from a pool of human donors in good health; the sample pools cells from several healthy donors. The rearrangement links TRBV6-5 to TRBJ2-3, with 9 bases aligning to TRBD1. CDR3 amino acids: CASSPTGGPDTQYF. In DNA, the CDR3 is TGTGCCAGCAGTCCAACAGGGGGCCCAGATACGCAGTATTTT.